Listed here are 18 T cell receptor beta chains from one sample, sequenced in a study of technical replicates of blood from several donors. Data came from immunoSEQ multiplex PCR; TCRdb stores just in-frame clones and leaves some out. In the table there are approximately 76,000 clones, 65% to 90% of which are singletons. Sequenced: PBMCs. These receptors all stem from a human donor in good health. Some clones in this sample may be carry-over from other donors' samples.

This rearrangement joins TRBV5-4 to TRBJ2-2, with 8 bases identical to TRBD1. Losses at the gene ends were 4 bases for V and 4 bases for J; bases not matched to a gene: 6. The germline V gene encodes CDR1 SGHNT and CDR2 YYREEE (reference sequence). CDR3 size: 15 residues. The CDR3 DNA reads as TGTGCCAGCAGCACTATGGACAGGGCCACCGGGGAGCTGTTTTTT. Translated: CASSTMDRATGELFF.

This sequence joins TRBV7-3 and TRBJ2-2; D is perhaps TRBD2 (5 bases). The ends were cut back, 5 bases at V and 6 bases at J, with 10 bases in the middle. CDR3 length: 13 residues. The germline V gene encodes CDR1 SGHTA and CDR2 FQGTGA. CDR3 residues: CASSARGAGELFF. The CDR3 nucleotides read TGTGCCAGCAGCGCACGGGGTGCCGGGGAGCTGTTTTTT.

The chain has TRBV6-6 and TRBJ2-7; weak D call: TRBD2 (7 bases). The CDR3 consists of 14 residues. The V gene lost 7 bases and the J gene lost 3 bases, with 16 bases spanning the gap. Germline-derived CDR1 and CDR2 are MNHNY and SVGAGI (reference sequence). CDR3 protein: CASTQRGAHYEQYF. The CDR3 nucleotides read TGTGCCAGCACCCAACGGGGGGCCCACTACGAGCAGTACTTC.

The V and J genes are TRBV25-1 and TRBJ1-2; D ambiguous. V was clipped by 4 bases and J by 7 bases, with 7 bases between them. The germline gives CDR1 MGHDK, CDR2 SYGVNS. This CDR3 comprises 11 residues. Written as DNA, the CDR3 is TGTGCCAGCAGTGGCGATGGTGGCTACACCTTC. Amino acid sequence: CASSGDGGYTF.

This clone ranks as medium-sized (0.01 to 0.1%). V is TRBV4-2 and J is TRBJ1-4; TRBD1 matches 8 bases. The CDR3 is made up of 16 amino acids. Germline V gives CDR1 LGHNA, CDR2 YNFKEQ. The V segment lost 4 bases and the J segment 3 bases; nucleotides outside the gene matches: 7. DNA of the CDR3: TGTGCCAGCAGCCCTAGCCAGGGGGCTTCTAATGAAAAACTGTTTTTT. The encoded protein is CASSPSQGASNEKLFF.

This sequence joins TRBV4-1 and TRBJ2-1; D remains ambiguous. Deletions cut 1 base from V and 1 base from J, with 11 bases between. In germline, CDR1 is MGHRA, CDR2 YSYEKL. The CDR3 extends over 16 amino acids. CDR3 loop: CASSQVNLVSYNEQFF. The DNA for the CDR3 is TGCGCCAGCAGCCAAGTTAATCTAGTATCCTACAATGAGCAGTTCTTC.

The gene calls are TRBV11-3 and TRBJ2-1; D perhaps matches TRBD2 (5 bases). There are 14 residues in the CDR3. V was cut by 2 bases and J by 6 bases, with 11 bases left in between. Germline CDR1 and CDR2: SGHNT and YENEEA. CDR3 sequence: CASSLLASTNEQFF. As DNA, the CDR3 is TGTGCCAGCAGCTTATTGGCTAGCACCAATGAGCAGTTCTTC. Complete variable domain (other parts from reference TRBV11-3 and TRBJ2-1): EAGVVQSPRYKIIEKKQPVAFWCNPISGHNTLYWYLQNLGQGPELLIRYENEEAVDDSQLPKDRFSAERLKGVDSTLKIQPAELGDSAVYLCASSLLASTNEQFFGPGTRLTVL.

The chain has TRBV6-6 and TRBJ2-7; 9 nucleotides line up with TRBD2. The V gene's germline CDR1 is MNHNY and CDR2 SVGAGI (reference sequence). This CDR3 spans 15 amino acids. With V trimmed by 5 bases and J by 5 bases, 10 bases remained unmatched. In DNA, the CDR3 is TGTGCCAGCAGTCTAGGGACTAGCAATTTCAACGAGCAGTACTTC. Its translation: CASSLGTSNFNEQYF.

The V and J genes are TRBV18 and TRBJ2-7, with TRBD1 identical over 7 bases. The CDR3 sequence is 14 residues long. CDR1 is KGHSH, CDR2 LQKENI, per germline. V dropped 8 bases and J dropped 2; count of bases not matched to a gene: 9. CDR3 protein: CASHPTGSPYEQYF. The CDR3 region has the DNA TGTGCCAGCCATCCGACAGGGAGCCCCTACGAGCAGTACTTC.

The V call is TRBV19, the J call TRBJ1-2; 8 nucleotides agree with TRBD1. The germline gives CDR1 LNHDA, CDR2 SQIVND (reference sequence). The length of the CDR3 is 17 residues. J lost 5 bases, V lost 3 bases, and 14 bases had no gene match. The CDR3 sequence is CASSITRQGAAEYGYTF. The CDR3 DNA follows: TGTGCCAGTAGTATCACCCGGCAGGGGGCGGCCGAATATGGCTACACCTTC.

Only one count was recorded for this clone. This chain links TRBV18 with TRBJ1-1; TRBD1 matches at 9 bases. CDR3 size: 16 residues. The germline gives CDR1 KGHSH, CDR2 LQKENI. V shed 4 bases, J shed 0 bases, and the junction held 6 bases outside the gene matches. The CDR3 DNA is TGTGCCAGCTCACAAGGACAGGGGACCATGAACACTGAAGCTTTCTTT. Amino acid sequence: CASSQGQGTMNTEAFF.

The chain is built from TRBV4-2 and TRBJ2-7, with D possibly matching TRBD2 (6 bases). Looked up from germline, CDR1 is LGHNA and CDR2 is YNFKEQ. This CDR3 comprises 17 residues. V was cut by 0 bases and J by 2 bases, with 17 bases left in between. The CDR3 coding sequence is TGTGCCAGCAGCCAAGAATATTCGGGGACTTTCCCCTACGAGCAGTACTTC. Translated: CASSQEYSGTFPYEQYF.

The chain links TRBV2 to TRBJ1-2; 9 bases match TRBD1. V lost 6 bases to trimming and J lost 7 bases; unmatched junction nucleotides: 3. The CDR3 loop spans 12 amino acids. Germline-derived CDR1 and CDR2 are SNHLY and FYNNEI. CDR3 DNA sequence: TGTGCCAGCAGATACAGGGGGCCTGGCTACACCTTC. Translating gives CASRYRGPGYTF.

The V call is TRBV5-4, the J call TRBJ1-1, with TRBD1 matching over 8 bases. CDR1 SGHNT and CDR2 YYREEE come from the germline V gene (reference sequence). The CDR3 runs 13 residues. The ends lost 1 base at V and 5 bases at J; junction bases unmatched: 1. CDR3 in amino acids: CASSLNRGTEAFF. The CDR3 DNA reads TGTGCCAGCAGCTTGAACAGGGGGACTGAAGCTTTCTTT. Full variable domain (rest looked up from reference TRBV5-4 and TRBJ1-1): ETGVTQSPTHLIKTRGQQVTLRCSSQSGHNTVSWYQQALGQGPQFIFQYYREEENGRGNFPPRFSGLQFPNYSSELNVNALELDDSALYLCASSLNRGTEAFFGQGTRLTVV.

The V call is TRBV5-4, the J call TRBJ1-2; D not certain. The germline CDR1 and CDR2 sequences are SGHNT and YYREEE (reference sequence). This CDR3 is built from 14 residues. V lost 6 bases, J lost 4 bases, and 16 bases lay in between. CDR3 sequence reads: CASTASGSIYGYTF. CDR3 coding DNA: TGTGCCAGCACCGCCTCCGGGAGTATCTATGGCTACACCTTC. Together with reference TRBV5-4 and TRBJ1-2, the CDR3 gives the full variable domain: ETGVTQSPTHLIKTRGQQVTLRCSSQSGHNTVSWYQQALGQGPQFIFQYYREEENGRGNFPPRFSGLQFPNYSSELNVNALELDDSALYLCASTASGSIYGYTFGSGTRLTVV.

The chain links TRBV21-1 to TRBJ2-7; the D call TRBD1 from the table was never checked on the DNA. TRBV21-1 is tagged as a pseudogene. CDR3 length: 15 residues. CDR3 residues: CASSKGGRTSYEQYF. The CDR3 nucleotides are TGTGCCAGCAGCAAAGGGGGCAGGACCTCCTACGAGCAGTACTTC.

In nucleotides, the CDR3 is TGTGCCAGCAGTTTCCCAGGGGGCGGGCGAGAGACCCAGTACTTC. It translates to CASSFPGGGRETQYF. This chain links TRBV11-3 with TRBJ2-5; TRBD1 matches at 8 bases. The trim removed 6 bases at V and 4 bases at J, leaving 10 bases unmatched. This CDR3 region has 15 residues. Germline V lookup: CDR1 SGHNT, CDR2 YENEEA.

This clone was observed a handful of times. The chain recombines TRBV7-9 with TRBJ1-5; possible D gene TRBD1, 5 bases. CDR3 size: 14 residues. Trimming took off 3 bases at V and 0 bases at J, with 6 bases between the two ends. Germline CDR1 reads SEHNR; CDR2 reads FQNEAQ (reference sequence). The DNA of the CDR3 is TGTGCCAGCAGCTTCGACAGTAGCAATCAGCCCCAGCATTTT. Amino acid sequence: CASSFDSSNQPQHF.